One sample yielded the 20 T cell receptor beta chains listed below, sequenced in a study of shared clonotypes between healthy human individuals. TCRdb keeps only in-frame clones here, not all; method: immunoSEQ multiplex PCR. The sample lists roughly 2 million clones, 85% to 95% occurring once. The sample was naive CD4+ T cells sorted from blood. Subset indicated: CD45RA+ positively selected. The source of these receptors is a man between 18 and 29 years old in good health.

In regard to this clone: At the DNA level, this CDR3 is encoded by other sequences in the same sample as well. The genes are TRBV30 and TRBJ2-7; D gene uncertain. Trimming removed 0 bases at V and 6 bases at J, with 6 bases between. CDR3 length equals 11 residues. CDR1 and CDR2 from the germline V gene are GTSNPN and SVGIG (reference sequence). CDR3 residues: CAWSVLGEQYF. The CDR3 DNA follows: TGTGCCTGGAGTGTACTGGGCGAGCAGTACTTC.

The CDR3 DNA reads TGTGCCAGCAGCCCGCGCCCTCAGGGAAAGGAACAGCCCCAGCATTTT. This encodes CASSPRPQGKEQPQHF. This chain connects TRBV7-8 to TRBJ1-5; TRBD1 might be the D (5 bases). V was pared by 5 bases and J by 7 bases, with 21 bases between. Germline V gives CDR1 SGHVS, CDR2 FQNEAQ. There are 16 residues in the CDR3.

This chain joins TRBV19 and TRBJ1-2; D unresolved. Trimming removed 5 bases from V and 7 bases from J, with 14 bases in between. The CDR3 spans 13 residues. Germline CDR1 is LNHDA and CDR2 is SQIVND (reference sequence). The CDR3 nucleotides read TGTGCCAGTAGTTCTACGGGAGAGGGTGGCTACACCTTC. Translated: CASSSTGEGGYTF.

This chain joins TRBV7-9 and TRBJ1-6, with a tentative D call TRBD1 (6 bases). Germline CDR1 is SEHNR and CDR2 is FQNEAQ (reference sequence). CDR3 length equals 15 residues. The V gene lost 2 bases and the J gene lost 9 bases, with 14 bases spanning the gap. The CDR3, as DNA: TGTGCCAGCAGCTTATTAACAGGGCAAGGTTCACCCCTCCACTTT. Protein product: CASSLLTGQGSPLHF.

V gene TRBV9 combines with J gene TRBJ1-5; 7 bases are a match to TRBD1. CDR3 length: 13 residues. CDR1 is SGDLS and CDR2 is YYNGEE in the germline V gene. After removal of 7 bases from V and 2 bases from J, the junction contained 3 bases not matched to a gene. The CDR3 DNA is TGTGCCAGCGGAGACAGGGGCAATCAGCCCCAGCATTTT. This gives the protein CASGDRGNQPQHF.

With regard to this clone: Other DNA sequences in this specimen translate into the identical CDR3. The chain uses TRBV5-4 and TRBJ2-7; TRBD1 matches 9 bases. Losses at the gene ends were 2 bases for V and 2 bases for J; bases not matched to a gene: 8. The CDR3 length is 16 residues. The germline V gene has CDR1 SGHNT and CDR2 YYREEE (reference sequence). CDR3 bases: TGTGCCAGCAGCTTAGTGGGACAGGGTATCGCCTACGAGCAGTACTTC. It is translated as CASSLVGQGIAYEQYF.

The V call is TRBV6-5, the J call TRBJ2-1; D not certain. CDR1 MNHEY and CDR2 SVGAGI come from the germline V gene. This CDR3 comprises 16 residues. V was cut by 0 bases and J by 0 bases, with 9 bases left in between. CDR3 sequence: CASSYSFLSSYNEQFF. Written as DNA, the CDR3 is TGTGCCAGCAGTTACTCGTTTTTGAGCTCCTACAATGAGCAGTTCTTC.

V is TRBV2 and J is TRBJ2-1; 10 positions agree with TRBD2. The CDR3 covers 14 residues. Germline V gene sequence: CDR1 SNHLY, CDR2 FYNNEI. With V trimmed by 4 bases and J by 7 bases, 4 bases remained unmatched. DNA of the CDR3: TGTGCCAGCAGTGTGTTAGCGGGAGGAAATGAGCAGTTCTTC. Translation: CASSVLAGGNEQFF.

In this sample, this clone turned up once. The J gene is TRBJ2-1, the V gene TRBV6-1; unclear D gene. Germline CDR1 and CDR2: MNHNS and SASEGT. This CDR3 region has 13 residues. The V end was cut by 3 bases, the J end by 2 bases, with 5 bases between. The CDR3 DNA reads TGTGCCAGCAGTGAGCAGGCCTACAATGAGCAGTTCTTC. Its protein is CASSEQAYNEQFF.

DNA for the CDR3: TGTGCCAGTAGTATACACCAAAATGAAAAACTGTTTTTT. Translating it yields CASSIHQNEKLFF. The chain carries TRBV19 and TRBJ1-4; D is ambiguous. CDR3 length: 13 residues. Germline V gives CDR1 LNHDA, CDR2 SQIVND (reference sequence). The V and J ends lost 2 bases and 5 bases respectively, with 6 bases between them.

The chain has TRBV12-5 and TRBJ2-7, with no clear D. V lost 3 bases to trimming and J lost 2 bases, with 8 bases between them. This CDR3 has 13 amino acids. Germline assignment: CDR1 LGHNT and CDR2 FRNRAP. Here the CDR3 reads CASGFPTPYEQYF. The CDR3 DNA reads TGTGCTAGTGGTTTCCCCACGCCCTACGAGCAGTACTTC.

The chain couples TRBV5-6 to TRBJ2-4; 11 bases are a match to TRBD2. Unmatched junction bases numbered 2, after V lost 0 bases and J lost 0 bases. Germline CDR1 is SGHDT and CDR2 is YYEEEE. This CDR3 region has 17 residues. The CDR3 loop reads CASSLELAGGAKNIQYF. CDR3 nucleotide sequence: TGTGCCAGCAGCTTGGAGCTAGCGGGGGGAGCCAAAAACATTCAGTACTTC.

The J gene is TRBJ2-7, the V gene TRBV10-3, with 10 bases aligning to TRBD2. Germline CDR1 reads ENHRY; CDR2 reads SYGVKD. With 2 bases clipped from V and 1 base from J, the junction kept 2 bases outside the gene matches. This CDR3 contains 15 residues. The CDR3 here is CAISERGLASYEQYF. The DNA of the CDR3 is TGTGCCATCAGTGAGCGGGGACTAGCGTCCTACGAGCAGTACTTC.

V gene TRBV4-1 combines with J gene TRBJ2-1; TRBD2 matches at 16 bases. This CDR3 region has 19 residues. The germline gives CDR1 MGHRA, CDR2 YSYEKL. V lost 1 base, J lost 4 bases, and 7 bases stayed unmatched. DNA of the CDR3: TGCGCCAGCAGCCAAGTGGGACTAGCGGGAGGGAAAGCATACAATGAGCAGTTCTTC. It translates to CASSQVGLAGGKAYNEQFF.

The rearrangement links TRBV2 to TRBJ2-7, with D perhaps TRBD1 (6 bases). The CDR3 has 14 residues. Germline values: CDR1 SNHLY, CDR2 FYNNEI. Trimming took off 4 bases at V and 1 base at J, with 11 bases between the two ends. The CDR3 DNA sequence: TGTGCCAGCAGTGTGGACAGCACGTCCTACGAGCAGTACTTC. As protein: CASSVDSTSYEQYF.

The V gene is TRBV27, the J gene TRBJ2-5; possibly TRBD2 for D (6 bases). The CDR3 has 14 residues. CDR1 MNHEY and CDR2 SMNVEV come from the germline V gene (reference sequence). The V gene lost 4 bases and the J gene lost 4 bases, with 13 bases spanning the gap. CDR3 in amino acids: CASSSAAGRETQYF. In DNA, the CDR3 is TGTGCCAGCAGTTCGGCCGCGGGGCGAGAGACCCAGTACTTC.

The CDR3, as DNA: TGTGCCAGCAGTCCCCACGCAGCGTATAATTCACCCCTCCACTTT. This sequence encodes CASSPHAAYNSPLHF. This rearrangement joins TRBV28 to TRBJ1-6; D not resolved. Germline CDR1 MDHEN, CDR2 SYDVKM. Between the trimmed V and J ends, which lost 5 bases and 4 bases, there was a span of 12 bases. The CDR3 covers 15 residues.

As regards this clone: Germline and junction disagree at one end, which may indicate a read error. The V call is TRBV19, the J call TRBJ1-1; D perhaps matches TRBD1 (5 bases). The CDR3 spans 14 residues. Germline V lookup: CDR1 LNHDA, CDR2 SQIVND (reference sequence). The CDR3 DNA follows: TGTGCCAGTAGTATGGGGTTCGGGACCACTGGAGCTTTCTTT. Protein sequence: CASSMGFGTTGAFF.

This clone was seen just once. The chain is built from TRBV11-2 and TRBJ2-4; maybe TRBD1 (5 bases). CDR3 size: 15 residues. Germline lookup yields CDR1 SGHAT and CDR2 FQNNGV. V was shortened by 0 bases and J by 3 bases, with 9 bases between the two germline ends. This chain's CDR3 is CASSLDGADKNIQYF. The CDR3 bases are TGTGCCAGCAGCTTAGATGGGGCCGACAAAAACATTCAGTACTTC.

The chain recombines TRBV5-1 with TRBJ2-2; 11 bases line up with TRBD1. With V trimmed by 4 bases and J by 6 bases, 14 bases remained unmatched. Germline lookup yields CDR1 SGHRS and CDR2 YFSETQ. The length of the CDR3 is 18 residues. CDR3 region: CASSKVAPGQGAAGELFF. The CDR3 bases are TGCGCCAGCAGCAAAGTAGCACCCGGACAGGGGGCGGCCGGGGAGCTGTTTTTT.